This is a list of T cell receptor beta chains from one sample in a study of cytomegalovirus exposure and HLA in healthy donors. Some clones are missing from TCRdb's copy, which holds only in-frame ones; the method was immunoSEQ multiplex PCR. This sample's clone table lists over 30,000 clones. Sequenced sample: PBMCs. These receptor sequences come from a man between 35 and 55 years old in good health and CMV-seronegative. CDR3s include the opening cysteine and the closing phenylalanine or tryptophan. A D gene is named only where the DNA matches it firmly.

length,J,V,D,CDR3,DNA
16,TRBJ2-3,TRBV19,TRBD1,CASSILTGTGSDTQYF,TGTGCCAGTAGTATTCTTACCGGGACAGGGTCAGATACGCAGTATTTT
13,TRBJ2-7,TRBV27,-,CASSLLGGYEQYF,TGTGCCAGCAGTTTATTGGGAGGCTACGAGCAGTACTTC
15,TRBJ1-1,TRBV4-1,-,CASSRVWGRRTEAFF,TGCGCCAGCAGCCGGGTTTGGGGGCGCCGGACTGAAGCTTTCTTT
15,TRBJ1-2,TRBV5-4,-,CASSLGIGTGYGYTF,TGTGCCAGCAGCTTGGGAATTGGGACTGGCTATGGCTACACCTTC
15,TRBJ1-2,TRBV19,-,CASSIGATHNYGYTF,TGTGCCAGTAGTATTGGGGCCACTCATAACTATGGCTACACCTTC
19,TRBJ2-7,TRBV11-2,TRBD2,CASSLAGRAGGYLSYEQYF,TGTGCCAGCAGCTTAGCGGGGCGGGCGGGAGGGTACCTCTCCTACGAGCAGTACTTC
16,TRBJ2-2,TRBV9,-,CASSVAARISTGELFF,TGTGCCAGCAGCGTAGCTGCTAGAATTAGCACCGGGGAGCTGTTTTTT
13,TRBJ2-1,TRBV30,-,CAWLGLLYNEQFF,TGTGCCTGGCTGGGACTTCTCTACAATGAGCAGTTCTTC
16,TRBJ2-7,TRBV6-1,TRBD2,CASSVGGSPSSYEQYF,TGTGCCAGCAGTGTTGGCGGGAGCCCCAGCTCCTACGAGCAGTACTTC
16,TRBJ2-5,TRBV2,TRBD2,CASSSGLAGAVETQYF,TGTGCCAGCAGTTCGGGACTAGCGGGAGCAGTGGAGACCCAGTACTTC
16,TRBJ2-1,TRBV11-3,-,CASSLSPYGAYNEQFF,TGTGCCAGCAGCTTATCTCCATACGGGGCCTACAATGAGCAGTTCTTC
15,TRBJ2-7,TRBV18,TRBD2,CASSPATGGVYEQYF,TGTGCCAGCTCGCCGGCAACGGGGGGGGTCTACGAGCAGTACTTC
11,TRBJ1-1,TRBV30,-,CAWRQGTEDFF,TGTGCCTGGAGGCAGGGTACTGAAGATTTCTTT
15,TRBJ1-5,TRBV30,TRBD1,CAGKAKDRGNQPQHF,TGTGCTGGGAAAGCTAAGGACAGGGGCAATCAGCCCCAGCATTTT
15,TRBJ1-1,TRBV18,TRBD1,CASSPRTGQGARAFF,TGTGCCAGCTCACCACGAACGGGACAGGGGGCGCGAGCTTTCTTT
17,TRBJ2-1,TRBV18,TRBD2,CASSPLSRLAGYDEQFF,TGTGCCAGCTCACCACTCTCGAGACTAGCGGGATATGATGAGCAGTTCTTC
14,TRBJ1-4,TRBV5-6,TRBD1,CASSPGQPNEKLFF,TGTGCCAGCAGCCCGGGACAGCCTAATGAAAAACTGTTTTTT
18,TRBJ2-1,TRBV7-9,TRBD2,CASSRPTSGRSSYNEQFF,TGTGCCAGCAGCCGTCCTACTAGCGGTCGCTCCTCCTACAATGAGCAGTTCTTC
15,TRBJ2-1,TRBV5-6,-,CASSAQGSVYNEQFF,TGTGCCAGCAGCGCACAGGGCTCGGTCTACAATGAGCAGTTCTTC
16,TRBJ1-6,TRBV9,TRBD1,CASSASSDRADSPLHF,TGTGCCAGCAGCGCATCCTCAGACAGGGCGGATTCACCCCTCCACTTT
18,TRBJ2-1,TRBV11-1,TRBD2,CASSLALSQLSSGVEQFF,TGTGCCAGCAGCTTAGCGCTCTCACAACTTAGCAGCGGGGTAGAGCAGTTCTTC
14,TRBJ2-7,TRBV7-2,TRBD2,CASSLSGGAYEQYF,TGTGCCAGCAGCCTAAGCGGGGGTGCCTACGAGCAGTACTTC
15,TRBJ1-1,TRBV7-2,-,CASIPILGSGTEAFF,TGTGCCAGCATCCCGATTTTAGGGAGCGGTACTGAAGCTTTCTTT
14,TRBJ1-1,TRBV28,-,CASSPLPNRSEAFF,TGTGCCAGCAGTCCCTTACCCAACCGCAGTGAAGCTTTCTTT
16,TRBJ2-1,TRBV2,-,CASRYRVNPHHNEQFF,TGTGCCAGCAGATACAGGGTCAATCCACACCACAATGAGCAGTTCTTC
15,TRBJ1-3,TRBV7-2,TRBD1,CASSLTRDRGNTIYF,TGTGCCAGCAGCTTAACTCGGGACAGAGGAAACACCATATATTTT
16,TRBJ2-1,TRBV5-1,-,CASSLVGESSYNEQFF,TGCGCCAGCAGCTTGGTCGGGGAATCCTCCTACAATGAGCAGTTCTTC
14,TRBJ2-7,TRBV7-9,-,CASSLMSLSYEQYF,TGTGCCAGCAGCTTAATGTCACTCTCCTACGAGCAGTACTTC
15,TRBJ2-2,TRBV7-9,-,CASSFTGASTGELFF,TGTGCCAGCAGCTTCACGGGAGCGTCCACCGGGGAGCTGTTTTTT
13,TRBJ2-1,TRBV10-3,-,CAISVKQFNEQFF,TGTGCCATCAGTGTGAAACAGTTTAATGAGCAGTTCTTC
15,TRBJ1-2,TRBV30,TRBD1,CAFRDRGEVDYGYTF,TGTGCCTTCCGGGACAGGGGGGAAGTTGACTATGGCTACACCTTC
11,TRBJ1-2,TRBV20-1,-,CSPGGAGGYTF,TGCAGCCCCGGCGGGGCCGGGGGCTACACCTTC
16,TRBJ2-1,TRBV18,TRBD2,CASFSFSGRIDNEQFF,TGTGCCAGCTTCAGCTTTAGCGGGAGAATAGACAATGAGCAGTTCTTC
12,TRBJ1-2,TRBV7-6,-,CASSPQEGGYTF,TGTGCCAGCAGCCCCCAAGAGGGTGGCTACACCTTC
14,TRBJ1-1,TRBV5-1,-,CASSLEGGYPEAFF,TGCGCCAGCAGCTTGGAAGGGGGATACCCTGAAGCTTTCTTT
16,TRBJ1-4,TRBV5-1,TRBD1,CASSPTPGTGFGKLFF,TGCGCCAGCAGCCCTACCCCCGGGACAGGGTTCGGAAAACTGTTTTTT
15,TRBJ2-3,TRBV4-1,-,CASSRAKLGPDTQYF,TGCGCCAGCAGCCGAGCTAAATTGGGCCCTGATACGCAGTATTTT
19,TRBJ1-3,TRBV11-3,-,CASSLDRVGVPIEGNTIYF,TGTGCCAGCAGCTTAGATCGAGTCGGGGTCCCTATCGAGGGAAACACCATATATTTT
15,TRBJ2-5,TRBV7-2,-,CASSLWGEAGETQYF,TGTGCCAGCAGCTTATGGGGCGAGGCGGGGGAGACCCAGTACTTC
14,TRBJ2-1,TRBV6-5,-,CASSYSSTNNEQFF,TGTGCCAGCAGTTACTCCTCCACAAACAATGAGCAGTTCTTC
12,TRBJ2-5,TRBV29-1,-,CSAGQGSETQYF,TGCAGCGCTGGCCAGGGATCAGAGACCCAGTACTTC
15,TRBJ1-5,TRBV28,-,CASSTVGGRWQPQHF,TGTGCCAGCAGCACGGTGGGGGGGCGATGGCAGCCCCAGCATTTT
18,TRBJ1-2,TRBV6-1,-,CASSEARQGLYSVYGYTF,TGTGCCAGCAGTGAAGCCAGGCAGGGTCTTTATTCCGTCTATGGCTACACCTTC
18,TRBJ2-5,TRBV27,TRBD2,CASSLRPGGAGGTETQYF,TGTGCCAGCAGTTTACGACCAGGAGGGGCGGGAGGAACTGAGACCCAGTACTTC
11,TRBJ2-5,TRBV20-1,-,CSASYEETQYF,TGCAGTGCTTCGTATGAGGAGACCCAGTACTTC
14,TRBJ2-3,TRBV4-2,-,CASSLTGGGDTQYF,TGTGCCAGCAGCCTAACAGGGGGGGGTGATACGCAGTATTTT
11,TRBJ2-3,TRBV5-1,-,CASSRRDTQYF,TGCGCCAGCAGCCGGAGGGATACGCAGTATTTT
13,TRBJ1-2,TRBV30,-,CAWTYALGYGYTF,TGTGCCTGGACGTATGCGCTAGGCTATGGCTACACCTTC
14,TRBJ2-7,TRBV19,TRBD1,CASSTRTGAYEQYF,TGTGCCAGTAGTACCCGGACAGGGGCCTACGAGCAGTACTTC
13,TRBJ1-4,TRBV5-5,-,CASSLVLGGKLFF,TGTGCCAGCAGCCTGGTGCTGGGAGGAAAACTGTTTTTT
14,TRBJ2-2,TRBV30,-,CAWSGLANTGELFF,TGTGCCTGGAGTGGGCTAGCGAACACCGGGGAGCTGTTTTTT
14,TRBJ2-1,TRBV6-1,TRBD2,CASSPGTTPNEQFF,TGTGCCAGCAGTCCCGGGACTACGCCCAATGAGCAGTTCTTC
13,TRBJ1-1,TRBV7-2,-,CASSTGPNTEAFF,TGTGCCAGCAGCACAGGGCCTAACACTGAAGCTTTCTTT
13,TRBJ2-2,TRBV11-2,-,CASSRQYTGELFF,TGTGCCAGCAGTCGACAGTACACCGGGGAGCTGTTTTTT